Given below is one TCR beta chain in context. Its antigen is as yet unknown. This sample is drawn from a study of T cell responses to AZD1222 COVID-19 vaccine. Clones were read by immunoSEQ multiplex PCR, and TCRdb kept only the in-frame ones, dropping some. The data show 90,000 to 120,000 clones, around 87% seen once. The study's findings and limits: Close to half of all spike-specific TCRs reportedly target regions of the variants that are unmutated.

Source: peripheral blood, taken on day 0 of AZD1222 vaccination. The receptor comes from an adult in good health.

The CDR3 sequence: CASSYSQRDSYEQYF. The CDR3 coding sequence is TGTGCCAGCAGTTACTCCCAGCGGGACTCCTACGAGCAGTACTTC. The genes are TRBV6-5 and TRBJ2-7; 7 bases fit TRBD2. CDR1 and CDR2 from the germline V gene are MNHEY and SVGAGI. With 0 bases clipped from V and 0 bases from J, the junction kept 2 bases outside the gene matches. CDR3 size: 15 residues.